This T cell receptor beta chain is from a study of naive and memory T cell subsets. Study-wide results and limits: There was no ground truth to check naive and memory subset results. Over 90% of naive TCR sequences appeared only once after error correction, unlike memory subsets. Expression changes during T cell differentiation may affect RNA-based TCR counts.

This clonotype was counted a few times. The antigen remains undetermined. Two oligonucleotides, mixed equimolar, formed the beta constant-region primer covering TRBC1 and TRBC2. The ligated cDNA underwent four PCR rounds using SP2 and nested alpha and beta constant-region primers. The cDNA 3' end received a ligated single-stranded oligonucleotide carrying the SP2 primer and a 12-nucleotide UMI. In TCRdb, the UMI-ligation and nested PCR reads were re-called with MiXCR into one record per CDR3 protein. The sample contains 95,000 to 150,000 distinct CDR3 sequences, 35% to 45% of which appear only once. V was pared by 1 base and J by 8 bases, with 7 bases between. The CDR3 loop spans 12 amino acids. Per germline, CDR1 SGHTA and CDR2 FQGNSA.

The chain links TRBV7-2 to TRBJ2-3, with D unresolved. Source material: central memory CD4+ T cells from blood. The TCR was taken from a human donor in good health. In DNA form, the CDR3 reads TGTGCCAGCAGCTTAGGAGGCAGTACGCAGTATTTT. This sequence encodes CASSLGGSTQYF.